This T cell receptor beta chain was sequenced in a study of CD8 T cells in Susac syndrome. RNA was extracted with the RNeasy kit, and a quantity of about 0.45 to 1 ug was reverse transcribed using random hexamers. It was immunoSEQ multiplex PCR that amplified TCR beta CDR3 across 54 Vbeta and 13 Jbeta. TCRdb re-called the immunoSEQ multiplex PCR reads through MiXCR, storing one row per CDR3 protein. Of about 300,000 distinct CDR3 sequences detected, approximately 85% appear once; the ten largest clones hold around 0.2%. CD8+ and CD4+ blood T cells underwent TCR beta sequencing. Germline CDR1 is SGHVS and CDR2 is FQNEAQ. The CDR3 totals 17 residues. The V and J ends lost 4 bases and 0 bases respectively, with 15 bases between them.

The rearrangement joins TRBV7-8 to TRBJ1-4; D not resolved. Specimen: CD8+ T cells from PBMCs. The sequence came from a human donor with multiple sclerosis. CDR3 sequence reads: CASSSVGHPATNEKLFF. CDR3 nucleotides: TGTGCCAGCAGCTCAGTGGGTCATCCTGCAACTAATGAAAAACTGTTTTTT.